This TCR beta chain was captured by sequencing in a study of metastatic and nonmetastatic thyroid tumors (TCRdb year 2020). For the wider study: Repertoires were compared across peripheral blood and tumor or nodule tissue samples from malignant and benign thyroid patients.

The CDR3 covers 16 residues, taking in both the cysteine and the phenylalanine. The sequence is cut down to CDR3 DNA, 48 bases in frame from base 1. The germline V gene sets CDR1 to MNHNS and CDR2 to SASEGT. V and J lose 5 bases and 4 bases, and a span of 18 bases separates them. The method was PCR. The data were produced on an Illumina HiSeq 4000. High-throughput sequencing was used to profile the TCR beta-chain CDR3 region of every patient. In the authors' own workflow: Drawing on CDR3 differences between clinicopathological groups, the researchers built a classifier meant to tell apart patients with distant-metastatic papillary thyroid cancer. Repertoire diversity was assessed with the Shannon index, and tumor-blood repertoire similarity with the Morisita-Horn index. The public reads were run again by TCRdb, first through fastp at Q25 and then through MiXCR, and only productive beta chains were kept. What appears here as the V and J calls and clone size reflects TCRdb's work, not the paper's. The sample table lists 6,200 or so clones, roughly 30% of them with a count of one. Of the sample, more than 10% falls within the top ten clones.

No treatment had been received by any patient before thyroid surgery. Using T-cell receptor beta sequencing, the study looked back at clinical samples from patients collected from the early 2010s to the late 2010s. In this sample, this clone turned up a few times. Its antigen is currently not known. Base-call qualities are not available, and no considerably larger clone is one nucleotide away. Findings and caveats that apply to the study as a whole: In both blood and tumor samples, malignant tumors were reported to have significantly higher TCR beta diversity than benign nodules.

This clonotype originated in a female donor with papillary thyroid cancer or a benign thyroid nodule (not recorded which). Some clones in this sample may be carry-over from other donors' samples. The sequenced material came from adjacent normal tissue. The rearrangement combines TRBV6-1 with TRBJ1-5; perhaps TRBD1 is the D gene, with 5 bases matching. The CDR3 protein is CASSLQWGEQNQPQHF. Read as DNA, the sequence is TGTGCCAGCAGTCTGCAGTGGGGGGAGCAAAATCAGCCCCAGCATTTT.